This T cell receptor beta chain emerged from a study of blood T cells in healthy people across ages. Comments on this clonotype: As yet, its antigen is unknown.

A sample-barcoded 5' primer and a J-beta primer mix were used in a second PCR of roughly 7 to 12 cycles. Any given sample supplied a minimum of 3 million CDR3-containing paired-end reads. TCRdb itself ran the 5' RACE reads through MiXCR, one entry per CDR3 protein. The data show hundreds of thousands of distinct CDR3 sequences, 21% seen once. Unmatched junction bases numbered 5, after V lost 1 base and J lost 0 bases. Germline CDR1 SGHTA, CDR2 FQGNSA. The CDR3 sequence is 16 residues long. Overall study findings and caveats: PBMCs that were unsorted prevented a conclusive naive versus antigen-experienced comparison. Strong correlation linked observed beta diversity and percent naive T cells. Per million T cells, the diversity of TCR beta decreased roughly linearly as age advanced.

The material sequenced was blood. The TCR was taken from a man between 65 and 80 years old in good health. The genes are TRBV7-2 and TRBJ2-7, with 8 bases identical to TRBD2. CDR3 loop: CASSLDIAGSSYEQYF. As DNA, the CDR3 is TGTGCCAGCAGCTTAGATATAGCGGGGAGCTCCTACGAGCAGTACTTC. The full variable domain, in which reference TRBV7-2 and TRBJ2-7 provide the parts outside the CDR3, is GAGVSQSPSNKVTEKGKDVELRCDPISGHTALYWYRQSLGQGLEFLIYFQGNSAPDKSGLPSDRFSAERTGGSVSTLTIQRTQQEDSAVYLCASSLDIAGSSYEQYFGPGTRLTVT.